These 26 T cell receptor beta chains originate from one sample sequenced in a study of cytomegalovirus exposure and HLA in healthy donors. The primer mix had 60 Vbeta and 13 Jbeta primers. TCRdb's copy holds only in-frame clones and misses some; the assay was immunoSEQ multiplex PCR. The sample shows tens of thousands of clones, approximately 80% of them seen only once. Input material: PBMCs. Every receptor here comes from a woman between 35 and 50 years old in good health and CMV-seropositive.

This clone was found once. The chain joins TRBV29-1 to TRBJ1-1; D is ambiguous. CDR3 length: 11 residues. Per germline, CDR1 SQVTM and CDR2 ANQGSEA. The V end lost 7 bases, the J end lost 11 bases, and 17 bases lay between the germline ends. In DNA, the CDR3 is TGCAGCGAACGACGCGGGGAGGGCGCTTTCTTT. As protein: CSERRGEGAFF.

The chain is built from TRBV30 and TRBJ2-7; TRBD1 might be the D (6 bases). The V end lost 2 bases, the J end lost 5 bases, and 10 bases lay between the germline ends. CDR3 length equals 12 residues. Looked up from germline, CDR1 is GTSNPN and CDR2 is SVGIG (reference sequence). CDR3 loop: CAWSRGYNEQYF. CDR3 coding DNA: TGTGCCTGGAGTAGGGGGTACAACGAGCAGTACTTC.

The chain carries TRBV30 and TRBJ1-1, with no clear D. V shed 4 bases and J shed 4 bases, with 13 bases lying between them. The CDR3 runs to 13 residues. The V gene's germline CDR1 is GTSNPN and CDR2 SVGIG (reference sequence). The CDR3 sequence is CAWTPGPGTEAFF. CDR3 sequence (DNA): TGTGCCTGGACCCCAGGTCCTGGCACTGAAGCTTTCTTT.

The chain employs TRBV6-6 and TRBJ1-2, with D perhaps matching TRBD1 (5 bases). Deletions cut 5 bases from V and 7 bases from J, with 11 bases between. The CDR3 runs 12 residues. Germline values: CDR1 MNHNY, CDR2 SVGAGI (reference sequence). CDR3 sequence (DNA): TGTGCCAGCAGTCTGACAGTCCCTGGCTACACCTTC. Protein product: CASSLTVPGYTF.

The rearrangement uses TRBV2 and TRBJ1-1, with TRBD1 matching 7 bases. The germline gives CDR1 SNHLY, CDR2 FYNNEI. CDR3 length: 14 residues. V shed 11 bases, J shed 2 bases, and the junction held 11 bases outside the gene matches. CDR3 in DNA: TGTGCCTCTCAAACAGGGGTTGAAAACACTGAAGCTTTCTTT. Translation gives CASQTGVENTEAFF.

The chain couples TRBV9 to TRBJ2-5; D might be TRBD1 (6 bases). Germline V gene lookup returns CDR1 SGDLS and CDR2 YYNGEE. Deletions cut 4 bases from V and 1 base from J, with 17 bases between. This CDR3 region has 16 residues. The CDR3 spells CASSLTGGRFQETQYF. The CDR3 nucleotides read TGTGCCAGCAGCCTCACTGGGGGCAGGTTCCAAGAGACCCAGTACTTC.

The J gene is TRBJ1-2, the V gene TRBV7-2; TRBD1 agrees at 9 bases. This CDR3 is 17 amino acids long. Trimming at V came to 3 bases and at J to 3 bases, leaving 11 bases not matched to a gene. The V gene's germline CDR1 is SGHTA and CDR2 FQGNSA. In DNA form, the CDR3 reads TGTGCCAGCAGCTTGGAGACAGGGGGGCGGGTGGACTATGGCTACACCTTC. Translated: CASSLETGGRVDYGYTF. The full variable domain, in which reference TRBV7-2 and TRBJ1-2 provide the parts outside the CDR3, is GAGVSQSPSNKVTEKGKDVELRCDPISGHTALYWYRQSLGQGLEFLIYFQGNSAPDKSGLPSDRFSAERTGGSVSTLTIQRTQQEDSAVYLCASSLETGGRVDYGYTFGSGTRLTVV.

This chain joins TRBV30 and TRBJ1-3, with D unresolved. The CDR3 contains 14 residues. From germline, CDR1 is GTSNPN and CDR2 SVGIG (reference sequence). The V and J ends lost 3 bases and 0 bases respectively, with 9 bases between them. The CDR3 bases are TGTGCCTGGAGGACATCGAGCTCTGGAAACACCATATATTTT. This codes for CAWRTSSSGNTIYF.

This clone was seen once. The chain employs TRBV19 and TRBJ1-5; 7 bases are a match to TRBD1. The trim removed 7 bases at V and 5 bases at J, leaving 14 bases unmatched. Germline V gene data show CDR1 as LNHDA and CDR2 as SQIVND (reference sequence). The CDR3 length is 16 residues. For the CDR3, the DNA is TGTGCCAGTAAGGTGGAGGGGGCATGGGACCATCAGCCCCAGCATTTT. Translated: CASKVEGAWDHQPQHF.

V gene TRBV29-1 combines with J gene TRBJ2-1; D may be TRBD2 (7 bases). Germline assignment: CDR1 SQVTM and CDR2 ANQGSEA. V lost 3 bases, J lost 8 bases, and 20 bases lay in between. The CDR3 runs to 15 residues. The CDR3 spells CSVEGAGVTGDEQFF. As DNA, the CDR3 is TGCAGCGTTGAGGGGGCGGGGGTCACGGGGGATGAGCAGTTCTTC.

The chain has TRBV7-8 and TRBJ1-1; D is undetermined. The CDR3 length is 12 residues. V lost 4 bases, J lost 8 bases, and 11 bases lay in between. Germline assignment: CDR1 SGHVS and CDR2 FQNEAQ. DNA for the CDR3: TGTGCCAGCAGCTCTATCGAGTTGGAAGCTTTCTTT. This gives the protein CASSSIELEAFF.

The genes are TRBV10-2 and TRBJ1-2, with D tentatively TRBD1 (6 bases). Trimming took 6 bases from V and 1 from J, leaving 15 bases between them. There are 15 residues in the CDR3. Germline V gene data show CDR1 as WSHSY and CDR2 as SAAADI. In nucleotides, the CDR3 is TGCGCCAGCAGACTAAGACAGGCGAATAACTATGGCTACACCTTC. This codes for CASRLRQANNYGYTF.

This rearrangement joins TRBV30 to TRBJ1-2; 8 bases agree with TRBD1. The CDR3 covers 17 residues. CDR1 and CDR2 (germline): GTSNPN, SVGIG (reference sequence). The V segment lost 0 bases and the J segment 4 bases; nucleotides outside the gene matches: 13. CDR3 in amino acids: CAWSVDDPQGVAYGYTF. As DNA, the CDR3 is TGTGCCTGGAGTGTAGACGACCCACAGGGGGTGGCCTATGGCTACACCTTC.

CDR3 DNA: TGTGCCAGTAGTAATCAGGGGGCAGAAGGTGAGCAGTTCTTC. Translated: CASSNQGAEGEQFF. J is TRBJ2-1 and V is TRBV19; TRBD1 matches at 8 bases. The CDR3 covers 14 residues. CDR1 is LNHDA and CDR2 is SQIVND in the germline V gene (reference sequence). V was clipped by 4 bases and J by 9 bases; unmatched bases: 8.

The chain combines TRBV9 with TRBJ2-2; perhaps TRBD1 as D (6 bases). CDR1 and CDR2 (germline): SGDLS, YYNGEE. The CDR3 consists of 14 residues. With 0 bases removed from V and 4 bases from J, the gap between germline ends came to 7 bases. The CDR3 protein is CASSVVGATGELFF. The DNA of the CDR3 is TGTGCCAGCAGCGTAGTGGGGGCCACCGGGGAGCTGTTTTTT.

This chain joins TRBV5-1 and TRBJ2-7; a possible D gene is TRBD1 (6 bases). Trimming removed 0 bases from V and 0 bases from J, with 7 bases in between. In germline, CDR1 is SGHRS, CDR2 YFSETQ. The CDR3 loop spans 14 amino acids. The DNA of the CDR3 is TGCGCCAGCAGCTTGGAGGACAGCTCCTACGAGCAGTACTTC. As protein: CASSLEDSSYEQYF.

This clone has more than one count but fewer than ten. This chain links TRBV9 with TRBJ2-3; TRBD2 is a possible D gene (6 bases). V lost 4 bases and J lost 5, with 14 bases in between. The CDR3 covers 14 residues. Germline V gene data show CDR1 as SGDLS and CDR2 as YYNGEE. The CDR3 nucleotides are TGTGCCAGCAGCATGGCGGGGATTAGAGATACGCAGTATTTT. Protein: CASSMAGIRDTQYF.

V usage is TRBV5-1 and J usage is TRBJ2-2; possible D gene TRBD2, 6 bases. This CDR3 has 15 residues. Between the trimmed V and J ends, which lost 2 bases and 0 bases, there was a span of 8 bases. In germline, CDR1 is SGHRS, CDR2 YFSETQ. In nucleotides, the CDR3 is TGCGCCAGCAGCTTTGGGGGGACGAACACCGGGGAGCTGTTTTTT. Its protein is CASSFGGTNTGELFF.

CDR3 DNA: TGTGCCATCCCCGGTGGGGAGGGAGGAACTTCTTCCCTTGGGGGCTACACCTTC. Protein sequence: CAIPGGEGGTSSLGGYTF. The chain recombines TRBV7-9 with TRBJ1-2; D is uncertain. This CDR3 has 18 amino acids. In germline, CDR1 is SEHNR, CDR2 FQNEAQ (reference sequence). Trimming stripped 10 bases from V and 8 bases from J, with 35 bases between.

The chain has TRBV5-8 and TRBJ1-1, with D maybe TRBD1 (5 bases). Germline CDR1 reads SGHTS; CDR2 reads YDEGEE. The CDR3 contains 14 residues. The V end lost 2 bases, the J end lost 5 bases, and 13 bases lay between the germline ends. Here the CDR3 reads CASSFRGGFTEAFF. As DNA, the CDR3 is TGTGCCAGCAGCTTCCGGGGGGGATTTACTGAAGCTTTCTTT. Full variable domain (outside the CDR3, taken from reference TRBV5-8 and TRBJ1-1): EAGVTQSPTHLIKTRGQQATLRCSPISGHTSVYWYQQALGLGLQFLLWYDEGEERNRGNFPPRFSGRQFPNYSSELNVNALELEDSALYLCASSFRGGFTEAFFGQGTRLTVV.

This clone was detected only a few times. The chain employs TRBV5-6 and TRBJ1-5, with D perhaps matching TRBD1 (5 bases). The CDR3 has 14 residues. V was pared by 0 bases and J by 4 bases, with 8 bases between. Germline V gene lookup returns CDR1 SGHDT and CDR2 YYEEEE. CDR3 nucleotide sequence: TGTGCCAGCAGCTTGGCGGGGGGGAATCAGCCCCAGCATTTT. The encoded protein is CASSLAGGNQPQHF.

The CDR3 coding sequence is TGTGCCACGAAGCGAGGGACAGGGTATGGCGGGGAGCTGTTTTTT. This codes for CATKRGTGYGGELFF. V gene TRBV19 combines with J gene TRBJ2-2; 9 bases agree with TRBD1. V dropped 10 bases and J dropped 7; count of bases not matched to a gene: 13. The CDR3 is 15 amino acids. Germline-derived CDR1 and CDR2 are LNHDA and SQIVND (reference sequence).

The rearrangement joins TRBV9 to TRBJ1-1; D is unresolved. The CDR3 has 14 amino acids. Between the trimmed V and J ends, which lost 0 bases and 2 bases, there was a span of 8 bases. Germline CDR1 is SGDLS and CDR2 is YYNGEE. The DNA of the CDR3 is TGTGCCAGCAGCGTAGTCGGCGGAAACACTGAAGCTTTCTTT. Protein product: CASSVVGGNTEAFF.

The V and J genes are TRBV7-8 and TRBJ1-3; 9 bases fit TRBD1. The CDR3 is 17 residues long. V was pared by 5 bases and J by 0 bases, with 8 bases of the junction left unmatched. The germline CDR1 and CDR2 sequences are SGHVS and FQNEAQ. The CDR3 protein is CASSLDRGRASGNTIYF. CDR3 coding DNA: TGTGCCAGCAGCCTCGACAGGGGGAGAGCCTCTGGAAACACCATATATTTT.

This clone was detected a few times. This rearrangement joins TRBV2 to TRBJ2-7; D is undetermined. CDR1 is SNHLY, CDR2 FYNNEI, per germline. The CDR3 length is 12 residues. With 7 bases removed from V and 5 bases from J, the gap between germline ends came to 12 bases. The CDR3 DNA sequence: TGTGCCAGCACCCAGACACCACACGAGCAGTACTTC. Translation gives CASTQTPHEQYF.

The V call is TRBV5-8, the J call TRBJ2-1; 10 bases map to TRBD1. The V gene end was trimmed by 4 bases and the J gene end by 3 bases; junction bases not matched to a gene: 4. The CDR3 has 15 amino acids. Per the germline V gene, CDR1 is SGHTS and CDR2 is YDEGEE. The chain's CDR3 is CASSRDRGIYNEQFF. The CDR3 coding sequence is TGTGCCAGCAGCCGGGACAGGGGAATCTACAATGAGCAGTTCTTC.